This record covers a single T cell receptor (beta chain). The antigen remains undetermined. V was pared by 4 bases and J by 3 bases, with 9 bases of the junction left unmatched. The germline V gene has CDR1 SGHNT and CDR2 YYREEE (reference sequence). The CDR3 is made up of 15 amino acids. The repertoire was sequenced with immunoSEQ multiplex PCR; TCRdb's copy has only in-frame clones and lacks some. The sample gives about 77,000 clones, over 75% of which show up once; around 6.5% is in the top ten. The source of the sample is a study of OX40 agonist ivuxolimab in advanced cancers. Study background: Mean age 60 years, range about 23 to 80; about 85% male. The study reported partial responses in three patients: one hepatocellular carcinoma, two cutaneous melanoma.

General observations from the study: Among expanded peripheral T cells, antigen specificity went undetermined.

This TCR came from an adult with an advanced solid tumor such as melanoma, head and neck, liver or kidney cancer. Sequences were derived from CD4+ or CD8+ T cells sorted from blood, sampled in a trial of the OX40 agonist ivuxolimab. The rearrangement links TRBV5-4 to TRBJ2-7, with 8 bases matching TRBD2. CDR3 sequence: CASSPRAGEVYEQYF. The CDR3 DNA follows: TGTGCCAGCAGCCCTCGAGCGGGAGAGGTCTACGAGCAGTACTTC.